This section outlines one TCR beta chain sequence together with its context. What it recognizes is unknown. After isolation, RNA underwent reverse transcription to generate cDNA as the sequencing template. TCRdb's table, derived via immunoSEQ multiplex PCR, lists solely in-frame clones and lacks some. The table shows about 110,000 clones, with about 60% occurring only once. Germline V gene lookup returns CDR1 SEHNR and CDR2 FQNEAQ (reference sequence). The CDR3 length is 15 residues. V was pared by 3 bases and J by 1 base, with 13 bases between. The sample comes from a study of CD8+ T cells in alopecia areata. Overall study: Tofacitinib ran 6 to 18 months, followed by 6 months off drug.

Treatment: oral pan-JAK inhibitor, 5-10 mg twice daily. Study-wide findings and caveats: Higher clonality than in normal scalp was seen in lesional scalp, especially alopecia totalis/universalis. In scalp, tofacitinib significantly decreased clonality and expanded CD8+ clones among the top 100.

The source is a human donor with alopecia areata. Sequencing was performed on CD8+ T cells sorted from blood, taken at week 24, from a patient treated with tofacitinib. The chain uses TRBV7-9 and TRBJ2-7, with D perhaps assigned TRBD1 or TRBD2 (5 bases each). The CDR3 nucleotides are TGTGCCAGCAGCTTTCGGGACGGCCCATCCTACGAGCAGTACTTC. The encoded protein is CASSFRDGPSYEQYF.